Listed below are T cell receptor beta chains from one sample, sequenced in a study of cytomegalovirus exposure and HLA in healthy donors. Some clones are missing from TCRdb's copy, which holds only in-frame ones; the method was immunoSEQ multiplex PCR. The sample records some 120,000 clones, more than 75% being singletons. Sequencing used PBMCs. Receptors were obtained from a woman in her twenties or thirties in good health and CMV-seronegative. Both conserved end residues are part of each CDR3. A D gene is named only where the DNA matches it firmly. Expanded clones get a size class; other rows say once, few or many, or leave the size out.

12,-,TRBV11-2,TRBJ2-7,few,CASSFSGYEQYF,TGTGCCAGCAGCTTCTCAGGCTACGAGCAGTACTTC
12,-,TRBV2,TRBJ2-7,few,CASRGGTYEQYF,TGTGCCAGCAGGGGAGGTACCTACGAGCAGTACTTC
16,-,TRBV19,TRBJ1-1,few,CASSMIREVRNTEAFF,TGTGCCAGTAGTATGATCAGGGAAGTGAGGAACACTGAAGCTTTCTTT
15,TRBD2,TRBV28,TRBJ2-7,-,CASRGERGASYEQYF,TGTGCCAGCAGGGGAGAGCGGGGGGCAAGCTACGAGCAGTACTTC
15,TRBD1,TRBV27,TRBJ1-2,-,CASRSGQGGNYGYTF,TGTGCCAGCAGATCCGGACAGGGGGGTAACTATGGCTACACCTTC
15,TRBD2,TRBV11-3,TRBJ2-7,-,CASSLSGAPSYEQYF,TGTGCCAGCAGCTTGAGCGGGGCCCCTTCCTACGAGCAGTACTTC
16,TRBD2,TRBV11-2,TRBJ2-3,-,CASSSIAGGPEDTQYF,TGTGCCAGCAGCTCCATAGCGGGGGGGCCGGAGGATACGCAGTATTTT
14,TRBD1,TRBV7-2,TRBJ2-3,-,CASSLVGGQGIEYF,TGTGCCAGCAGCTTAGTAGGGGGACAGGGAATTGAGTATTTT
13,-,TRBV30,TRBJ2-3,-,CAWSGVNTDTQYF,TGTGCCTGGAGCGGGGTGAACACAGATACGCAGTATTTT
15,-,TRBV14,TRBJ1-4,-,CASSQFPLATVKLFF,TGTGCCAGCAGCCAATTTCCTTTGGCCACAGTGAAACTGTTTTTT
13,-,TRBV7-2,TRBJ1-2,-,CASSLMYDYGYTF,TGTGCCAGCAGCTTAATGTATGACTATGGCTACACCTTC
11,-,TRBV4-2,TRBJ2-7,-,CASSQGGQQYF,TGTGCCAGCAGCCAAGGGGGGCAGCAGTACTTC
15,TRBD1,TRBV27,TRBJ1-2,-,CASSLGDSPVSGYTF,TGTGCCAGCAGTCTCGGGGACAGCCCCGTATCTGGCTACACCTTC
15,-,TRBV9,TRBJ2-1,-,CASSVDLTSSYEQFF,TGTGCCAGCAGCGTAGATTTGACTAGTTCCTATGAGCAGTTCTTC
14,TRBD1,TRBV11-3,TRBJ1-6,-,CASSLGQGAGPLHF,TGTGCCAGCAGCTTAGGACAGGGGGCCGGTCCCCTCCACTTT
15,-,TRBV5-1,TRBJ1-4,-,CASSLGHATNEKLFF,TGCGCCAGCAGCTTGGGACACGCAACTAATGAAAAACTGTTTTTT
15,-,TRBV7-2,TRBJ2-7,-,CASSLGGSRAYEQYF,TGTGCCAGCAGCTTAGGTGGGAGTCGAGCCTACGAGCAGTACTTC
16,TRBD2,TRBV30,TRBJ2-5,few,CAWSVGISGGQETQYF,TGTGCCTGGAGTGTAGGTATTAGCGGGGGCCAAGAGACCCAGTACTTC
12,-,TRBV5-4,TRBJ1-1,-,CASSAGGTEAFF,TGTGCCAGCAGCGCAGGAGGTACTGAAGCTTTCTTT
17,-,TRBV5-5,TRBJ2-3,-,CASSLDDIGGITDTQYF,TGTGCCAGCAGCTTGGACGATATCGGCGGAATAACAGATACGCAGTATTTT
13,-,TRBV10-3,TRBJ1-6,once,CAISAGYNSPLHF,TGTGCCATCAGTGCGGGGTATAATTCACCCCTCCACTTT
13,-,TRBV12-5,TRBJ2-7,once,CASGIHRAHEQYF,TGTGCTAGTGGTATTCACAGGGCCCACGAGCAGTACTTC
11,-,TRBV5-6,TRBJ1-4,-,CASSLGERLVF,TGTGCCAGCAGCTTGGGCGAGCGGTTGGTTTTT
13,-,TRBV7-2,TRBJ1-1,few,CASSLDRDTEAFF,TGTGCCAGCAGCTTAGACAGGGACACTGAAGCTTTCTTT
19,-,TRBV11-3,TRBJ1-2,-,CASSGRVTADGLSLRGYTF,TGTGCCAGCAGCGGGAGGGTGACAGCGGATGGGCTCTCCCTAAGAGGCTACACCTTC
14,TRBD1,TRBV7-2,TRBJ2-3,-,CASSLGGQTDTQYF,TGTGCCAGCAGCTTAGGGGGACAGACAGATACGCAGTATTTT
17,TRBD1,TRBV7-2,TRBJ2-7,-,CASSQIQTGSIGYEQYF,TGTGCCAGCAGCCAAATACAGACAGGGAGTATAGGCTACGAGCAGTACTTC
14,-,TRBV6-6,TRBJ1-1,-,CASSYGPENTEAFF,TGTGCCAGCAGTTACGGTCCAGAAAACACTGAAGCTTTCTTT
15,TRBD1,TRBV30,TRBJ2-2,-,CAWTTGTGYTGELFF,TGTGCCTGGACCACTGGGACAGGGTACACCGGGGAGCTGTTTTTT
11,-,TRBV20-1,TRBJ2-7,-,CSARDPYEQYF,TGCAGTGCTAGAGACCCTTACGAGCAGTACTTC
14,-,TRBV11-3,TRBJ2-3,-,CASSRRTVADTQYF,TGTGCCAGCAGCCGCCGGACAGTTGCAGATACGCAGTATTTT
15,TRBD1,TRBV6-6,TRBJ1-5,-,CASSTGTGDTQPQHF,TGTGCCAGCAGCACCGGGACAGGGGACACTCAGCCCCAGCATTTT
17,-,TRBV6-1,TRBJ2-5,-,CASSEALGLGRQETQYF,TGTGCCAGCAGTGAAGCCCTCGGGTTGGGGCGCCAAGAGACCCAGTACTTC
15,-,TRBV5-1,TRBJ2-5,-,CASRGLTAPLETQYF,TGCGCCAGCAGAGGGCTGACAGCCCCTTTGGAGACCCAGTACTTC
15,TRBD2,TRBV7-3,TRBJ2-1,-,CASSLSPSGYNEQFF,TGTGCCAGCAGCTTATCCCCTAGCGGCTACAATGAGCAGTTCTTC
12,-,TRBV7-9,TRBJ1-2,-,CASNRDSSLYTF,TGTGCCAGCAACAGAGACAGCTCCCTTTACACCTTC
15,TRBD1,TRBV2,TRBJ1-5,-,CASDPSQGGNQPQHF,TGTGCCAGCGATCCTTCTCAGGGGGGCAATCAGCCCCAGCATTTT
16,TRBD2,TRBV7-2,TRBJ2-5,-,CASSPTGLAEGETQYF,TGTGCCAGCAGCCCAACGGGACTAGCGGAAGGAGAGACCCAGTACTTC
14,-,TRBV12-5,TRBJ1-3,-,CASGGGDSGNTIYF,TGTGCTAGTGGTGGAGGGGATTCTGGAAACACCATATATTTT
13,-,TRBV6-5,TRBJ2-4,-,CASSTRTAGIQYF,TGTGCCAGCAGCACTAGGACAGCCGGCATTCAGTACTTC
16,TRBD2,TRBV11-2,TRBJ2-7,-,CASSLGSGTSLYEQYF,TGTGCCAGCAGCTTAGGGTCCGGGACTAGCCTTTACGAGCAGTACTTC
15,TRBD1,TRBV10-2,TRBJ2-5,-,CASSAPDREGETQYF,TGCGCCAGCAGTGCTCCGGACAGGGAAGGAGAGACCCAGTACTTC
16,-,TRBV5-1,TRBJ2-1,-,CASSLVGGSNYNEQFF,TGCGCCAGCAGCTTGGTAGGAGGGAGCAACTACAATGAGCAGTTCTTC
13,-,TRBV10-1,TRBJ2-3,-,CASSVSPGDTQYF,TGCGCCAGCAGTGTCTCCCCAGGTGATACGCAGTATTTT
12,-,TRBV15,TRBJ1-6,-,CATSSLGSPLHF,TGTGCCACCAGCAGTCTAGGTTCACCCCTCCACTTT
13,TRBD1,TRBV10-3,TRBJ1-1,-,CAISEDRVTEAFF,TGTGCCATCAGCGAAGACAGGGTTACTGAAGCTTTCTTT
13,TRBD1,TRBV5-1,TRBJ2-7,-,CASSFHRGLEQYF,TGCGCCAGCAGCTTTCACAGGGGGCTCGAGCAGTACTTC
13,-,TRBV6-4,TRBJ1-6,once,CASSVRDNSPLHF,TGTGCCAGCAGTGTACGGGATAATTCACCCCTCCACTTT
14,TRBD2,TRBV9,TRBJ2-1,-,CASSLAGGNNEQFF,TGTGCCAGCAGCCTAGCGGGGGGAAACAATGAGCAGTTCTTC
14,TRBD1,TRBV18,TRBJ1-6,many,CASSPGQGVSPLHF,TGTGCCAGCTCCCCGGGACAGGGGGTTTCACCCCTCCACTTT
17,TRBD1,TRBV2,TRBJ1-5,once,CASSADRKPNSNQPQHF,TGTGCCAGCAGTGCGGACAGGAAACCAAATAGCAATCAGCCCCAGCATTTT
13,TRBD1,TRBV30,TRBJ1-2,many,CAWSRQGALGYTF,TGTGCCTGGTCGAGACAGGGGGCGCTTGGCTACACCTTC
18,TRBD1,TRBV9,TRBJ2-6,-,CASIRQGIASSGANVLTF,TGTGCCAGCATCCGACAGGGGATCGCGAGCTCTGGGGCCAACGTCCTGACTTTC
15,TRBD1,TRBV6-5,TRBJ1-1,-,CASSYPSQGDTEAFF,TGTGCCAGCAGTTACCCCTCACAGGGGGACACTGAAGCTTTCTTT
15,-,TRBV7-8,TRBJ1-2,many,CASSLGAGAVYGYTF,TGTGCCAGCAGCTTAGGGGCAGGGGCGGTCTATGGCTACACCTTC
14,-,TRBV15,TRBJ2-5,once,CATSRLQGTETQYF,TGTGCCACCAGCAGACTACAGGGAACGGAGACCCAGTACTTC